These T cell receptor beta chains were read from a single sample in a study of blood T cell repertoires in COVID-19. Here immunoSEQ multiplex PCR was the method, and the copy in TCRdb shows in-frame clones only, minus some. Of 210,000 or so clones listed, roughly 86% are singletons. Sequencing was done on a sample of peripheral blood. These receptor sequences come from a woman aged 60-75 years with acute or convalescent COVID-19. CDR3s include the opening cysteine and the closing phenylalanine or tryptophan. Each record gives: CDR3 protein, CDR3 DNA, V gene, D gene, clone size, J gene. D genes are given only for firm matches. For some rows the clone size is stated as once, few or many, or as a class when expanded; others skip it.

CASSQKGTGAINGYTF	TGTGCCAGCAGCCAAAAAGGGACAGGGGCGATTAATGGCTACACCTTC	TRBV3-1/TRBV3-2	TRBD1	-	TRBJ1-2
CASSEPGTGIYGYTF	TGTGCCAGCAGTGAACCGGGGACAGGGATCTATGGCTACACCTTC	TRBV2	TRBD1	-	TRBJ1-2
CASSPLPGKDYGYTF	TGTGCCAGCAGCCCCCTCCCAGGAAAAGACTATGGCTACACCTTC	TRBV11-2	-	once	TRBJ1-2
CASSYAGDTEAFF	TGTGCCAGCAGTTATGCAGGGGACACTGAAGCTTTCTTT	TRBV6-5	-	-	TRBJ1-1
CASSPTGGGRVQPQHF	TGTGCCAGCTCACCTACAGGGGGCGGACGGGTTCAGCCCCAGCATTTT	TRBV18	TRBD1	few	TRBJ1-5
CASSIDRGGVSQPQHF	TGTGCCAGTAGTATAGATCGAGGGGGGGTAAGTCAGCCCCAGCATTTT	TRBV19	-	-	TRBJ1-5
CASSIGRGASYEQYF	TGTGCCAGTAGTATAGGCAGGGGGGCCTCCTACGAGCAGTACTTC	TRBV19	-	-	TRBJ2-7
CASSSRTGFYGYTF	TGTGCCAGCAGCTCGCGGACAGGGTTCTATGGCTACACCTTC	TRBV11-2	TRBD1	once	TRBJ1-2
CASSFRQGPETQYF	TGTGCCAGCAGTTTCAGACAGGGCCCAGAGACCCAGTACTTC	TRBV27	TRBD1	-	TRBJ2-5
CASRVYGGNNEQFF	TGTGCCAGTAGGGTGTACGGAGGGAACAATGAGCAGTTCTTC	TRBV19	-	-	TRBJ2-1
CASSPDRVGYEQYF	TGTGCCAGCAGCCCGGACAGGGTGGGCTACGAGCAGTACTTC	TRBV6-5	TRBD1	-	TRBJ2-7
CASSYSAGNYGYTF	TGTGCCAGCAGTTACTCCGCAGGGAACTATGGCTACACCTTC	TRBV6-5	-	few	TRBJ1-2
CASSPGTGRLNTEAFF	TGTGCCAGCAGCCCCGGGACAGGGCGGTTGAACACTGAAGCTTTCTTT	TRBV2	TRBD1	-	TRBJ1-1
CASSPGQRAGEKLFF	TGTGCCAGCAGCCCGGGACAGCGTGCGGGGGAAAAACTGTTTTTT	TRBV9	TRBD1	once	TRBJ1-4
CASSLASGGGNSPLHF	TGTGCCAGCAGCTTGGCGTCGGGAGGGGGTAATTCACCCCTCCACTTT	TRBV5-4	-	-	TRBJ1-6
CASSAIGSPGTQYF	TGTGCCAGTAGTGCCATTGGATCCCCAGGGACCCAGTACTTC	TRBV19	-	-	TRBJ2-5
CASSSEIQTSPHDF	TGTGCCAGCAGCAGTGAGATTCAAACCTCCCCCCACGACTTT	TRBV5-5	-	-	TRBJ1-6
CASSLEGETGAKNIQYF	TGCGCCAGCAGCTTGGAGGGGGAAACAGGGGCCAAAAACATTCAGTACTTC	TRBV5-1	-	-	TRBJ2-4
CASSSRDRANYGYTF	TGTGCCAGCAGTTCCCGGGACAGAGCTAACTATGGCTACACCTTC	TRBV6-5	TRBD1	-	TRBJ1-2
CASSTTSSTYNEQFF	TGTGCCAGCAGCACCACTAGCTCTACTTACAATGAGCAGTTCTTC	TRBV6-6	-	-	TRBJ2-1
CASSIRQGPTGELFF	TGTGCCAGTAGTATTAGACAGGGACCCACCGGGGAGCTGTTTTTT	TRBV19	TRBD1	-	TRBJ2-2
CASSLEWGGNTEAFF	TGCGCCAGCAGCTTGGAGTGGGGGGGCAACACTGAAGCTTTCTTT	TRBV5-1	-	-	TRBJ1-1
CASSLRQAGGAFF	TGTGCCAGCAGCTTGCGCCAGGCAGGGGGAGCTTTCTTT	TRBV5-6	TRBD1	once	TRBJ1-1
CASSPDPWTNYKNIQYF	TGTGCCAGCAGTCCCGACCCTTGGACAAACTACAAAAACATTCAGTACTTC	TRBV27	-	-	TRBJ2-4
CASSFGQGGDQPQHF	TGTGCCAGCTCATTTGGACAGGGGGGGGATCAGCCCCAGCATTTT	TRBV18	TRBD1	-	TRBJ1-5
CASSQRATDTEAFF	TGTGCCAGCAGCCAAAGAGCCACTGACACTGAAGCTTTCTTT	TRBV14	-	-	TRBJ1-1
CASRLPGESGELFF	TGTGCCAGCAGGCTCCCAGGGGAGTCCGGGGAGCTGTTTTTT	TRBV28	-	-	TRBJ2-2
CASSLHLGQGAFF	TGTGCCAGCAGTTTACATCTAGGACAGGGGGCTTTCTTT	TRBV28	TRBD1	-	TRBJ1-1
CASRDRGDTQYF	TGTGCCAGCAGGGACAGGGGAGATACGCAGTATTTT	TRBV12-3/TRBV12-4	TRBD1	few	TRBJ2-3
CSVEDRINTGDTPYFGYTF	TGCAGCGTTGAAGATCGGATTAATACAGGGGACACCCCTTACTTTGGCTACACCTTC	TRBV29-1	TRBD1	-	TRBJ1-2
CASSFQGAWETQYF	TGCGCCAGCAGCTTTCAGGGGGCTTGGGAGACCCAGTACTTC	TRBV5-1	TRBD1	-	TRBJ2-5
CASRDDRGRDQPQHF	TGTGCCAGCAGGGATGACAGGGGGCGGGATCAGCCCCAGCATTTT	TRBV6-5	TRBD1	-	TRBJ1-5
CASSLGPGEGNTEAFF	TGCGCCAGCAGCTTGGGCCCCGGGGAGGGGAACACTGAAGCTTTCTTT	TRBV5-1	-	-	TRBJ1-1
CASGLNPQAHTEAFF	TGTGCTAGTGGTTTGAATCCACAGGCCCACACTGAAGCTTTCTTT	TRBV12-5	-	-	TRBJ1-1
CAIRSGGELFF	TGTGCCATTAGGTCGGGCGGGGAGCTGTTTTTT	TRBV5-4	-	-	TRBJ2-2
CASSPGHINTGELFF	TGCGCCAGCAGCCCGGGACATATAAACACCGGGGAGCTGTTTTTT	TRBV5-1	-	-	TRBJ2-2
CATSDVQGPQHF	TGTGCCACCAGTGATGTACAGGGGCCCCAGCATTTT	TRBV24-1	-	-	TRBJ1-5
CASSFSEYSRGGRWYGVGYTF	TGTGCCAGCAGTTTCTCTGAGTATTCGCGAGGGGGCCGGTGGTATGGCGTCGGCTACACCTTC	TRBV27	TRBD1	-	TRBJ1-2
CSASRAQGAINEQFF	TGCAGTGCTAGTAGAGCACAGGGGGCGATCAATGAGCAGTTCTTC	TRBV20-1	TRBD1	once	TRBJ2-1
CASSPLGAGIQETQYF	TGTGCCAGCAGCCCCCTAGGGGCGGGAATCCAAGAGACCCAGTACTTC	TRBV7-2	-	once	TRBJ2-5
CASSYRGNGYTF	TGTGCCAGCAGTTACAGGGGCAATGGCTACACCTTC	TRBV6-5	-	-	TRBJ1-2
CASSQEGGTERNTEAFF	TGTGCCAGCAGCCAAGAAGGAGGTACGGAAAGGAACACTGAAGCTTTCTTT	TRBV3-1/TRBV3-2	-	-	TRBJ1-1
CAQHGKREDEQYF	TGTGCCCAACACGGTAAGCGGGAAGACGAGCAGTACTTC	TRBV6-4	TRBD2	-	TRBJ2-7
CASSFKTGDEKLFF	TGTGCCAGCAGCTTTAAGACAGGGGATGAAAAACTGTTTTTT	TRBV5-6	TRBD1	-	TRBJ1-4
CASSSPGTGKNYGYTF	TGCGCCAGCTCTTCGCCGGGAACAGGGAAAAACTATGGCTACACCTTC	TRBV5-1	-	-	TRBJ1-2
CASSSWSGAGEKLFF	TGTGCCAGCAGCTCCTGGTCTGGCGCGGGTGAAAAACTGTTTTTT	TRBV7-9	-	-	TRBJ1-4
CASSPWSGSMNTEAFF	TGCGCCAGCAGCCCCTGGAGTGGGAGCATGAACACTGAAGCTTTCTTT	TRBV5-1	-	-	TRBJ1-1
CASSPGYEQFF	TGCGCCAGCAGTCCAGGGTATGAGCAGTTCTTC	TRBV5-1	-	-	TRBJ2-1
CASSVLDRFSSPLHF	TGTGCCAGCAGTGTCCTCGACAGGTTTAGTTCACCCCTCCACTTT	TRBV28	-	-	TRBJ1-6
CASSPQGNSYEQYF	TGTGCCAGCAGCCCCCAGGGAAACTCCTACGAGCAGTACTTC	TRBV7-3	-	once	TRBJ2-7
CASSSGLGFTDTQYF	TGTGCCAGCAGCTCTGGACTAGGATTCACAGATACGCAGTATTTT	TRBV7-2	TRBD2	-	TRBJ2-3
CASSPLFGQGTKYGYTF	TGTGCCAGCTCACCACTCTTCGGACAGGGGACAAAGTATGGCTACACCTTC	TRBV18	TRBD1	-	TRBJ1-2
CASSDGQGRVYEQYF	TGTGCCAGCAGTGACGGGCAGGGTCGAGTCTACGAGCAGTACTTC	TRBV6-1	-	-	TRBJ2-7
CASQLAGGTDTQYF	TGCGCCAGCCAACTAGCGGGGGGCACAGATACGCAGTATTTT	TRBV10-1	TRBD2	-	TRBJ2-3
CASSLTSGPSYEQYF	TGTGCCAGTAGTTTGACTAGCGGGCCTTCCTACGAGCAGTACTTC	TRBV19	TRBD2	-	TRBJ2-7
CASGPGQGGGKLFF	TGTGCTAGTGGTCCCGGACAGGGGGGAGGAAAACTGTTTTTT	TRBV12-5	TRBD1	-	TRBJ1-4
CASSEWGQLTSGANVLTF	TGTGCCAGCAGTGAATGGGGACAGTTAACCTCTGGGGCCAACGTCCTGACTTTC	TRBV6-1	TRBD1	-	TRBJ2-6